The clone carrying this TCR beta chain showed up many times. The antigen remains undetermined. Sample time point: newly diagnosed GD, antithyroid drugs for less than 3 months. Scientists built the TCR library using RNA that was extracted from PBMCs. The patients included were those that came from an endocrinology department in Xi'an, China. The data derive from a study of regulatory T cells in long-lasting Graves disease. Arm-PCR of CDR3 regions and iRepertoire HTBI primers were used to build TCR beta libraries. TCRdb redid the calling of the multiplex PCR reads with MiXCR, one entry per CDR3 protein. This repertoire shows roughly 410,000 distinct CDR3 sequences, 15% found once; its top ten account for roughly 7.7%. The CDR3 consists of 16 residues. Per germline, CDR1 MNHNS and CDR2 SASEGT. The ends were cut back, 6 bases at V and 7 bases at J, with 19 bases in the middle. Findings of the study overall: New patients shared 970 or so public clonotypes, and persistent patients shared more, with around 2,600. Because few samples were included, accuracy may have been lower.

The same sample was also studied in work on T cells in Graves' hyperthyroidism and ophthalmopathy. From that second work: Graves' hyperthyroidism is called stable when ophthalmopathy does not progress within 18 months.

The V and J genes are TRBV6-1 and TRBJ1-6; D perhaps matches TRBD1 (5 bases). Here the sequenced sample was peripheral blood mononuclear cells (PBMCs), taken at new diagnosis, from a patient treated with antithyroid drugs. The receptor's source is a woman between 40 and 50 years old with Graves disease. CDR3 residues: CASRPIGGMRNSPLHF. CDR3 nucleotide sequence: TGTGCCAGCAGGCCGATTGGGGGGATGAGAAATTCACCCCTCCACTTT.